This T cell receptor beta chain came from a study of blood T cell repertoires in COVID-19. The method was immunoSEQ multiplex PCR; TCRdb's version includes in-frame clones alone and lacks a portion of them. The table records 250,000 or so clones, about nine tenths of them present only once. Germline-derived CDR1 and CDR2 are SGHAT and FQNNGV. Trimming removed 5 bases from V and 1 base from J, with 8 bases in between. The length of the CDR3 is 13 residues. This chain links TRBV11-2 with TRBJ2-5; a possible D gene is TRBD1 (5 bases). The TCR comes from a woman in her thirties or forties with acute COVID-19. The source material was PBMCs or T cells enriched from blood (not recorded which). CDR3 loop: CASSPGIQETQYF. CDR3 DNA: TGTGCCAGCAGCCCAGGGATCCAAGAGACCCAGTACTTC.